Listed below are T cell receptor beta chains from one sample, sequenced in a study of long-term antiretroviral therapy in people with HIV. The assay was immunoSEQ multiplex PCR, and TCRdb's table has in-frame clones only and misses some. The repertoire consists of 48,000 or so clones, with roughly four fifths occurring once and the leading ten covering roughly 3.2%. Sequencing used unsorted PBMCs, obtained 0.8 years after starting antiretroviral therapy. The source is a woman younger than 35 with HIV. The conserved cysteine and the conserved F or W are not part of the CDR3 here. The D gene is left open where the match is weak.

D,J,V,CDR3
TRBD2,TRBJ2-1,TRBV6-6,ASRRGRAGGNEQF
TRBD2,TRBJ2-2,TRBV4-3,ASSPLAGEIGELF
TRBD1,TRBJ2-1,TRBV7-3,ASSWGQGPGYNEQF
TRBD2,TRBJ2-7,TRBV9,ASSSHISGSSEQY
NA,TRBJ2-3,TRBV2,AGRKGSSTDTQY
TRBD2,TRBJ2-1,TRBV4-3,ASSQEASGWYNEQF
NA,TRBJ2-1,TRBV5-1,ASSEPGGAYNEQF
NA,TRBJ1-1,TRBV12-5,ASGLVLGVGGTEAF
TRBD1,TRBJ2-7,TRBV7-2,ASSLGQGAYEQY
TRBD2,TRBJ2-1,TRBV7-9,ASSSNLRSSGDEQF
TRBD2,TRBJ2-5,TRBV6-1,ASSETGRLAGVETQY
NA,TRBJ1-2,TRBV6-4,ASSDSTDSYT
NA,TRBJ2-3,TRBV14,ASSQDPLVSGTDTQY
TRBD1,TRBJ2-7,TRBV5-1,ASSFGTGGSEQY
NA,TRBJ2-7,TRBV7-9,ASSLAQGSSIEQY
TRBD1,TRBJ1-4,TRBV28,ASHPGTAFATNEKLF
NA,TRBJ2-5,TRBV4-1,ASSQVGRAEETQY
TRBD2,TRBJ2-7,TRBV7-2,ASSWGLAGHYEQY
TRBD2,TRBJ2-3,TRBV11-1,ASSWPGLAGNTDTQY
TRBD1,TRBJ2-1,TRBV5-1,ASSSTPGQGARNEQF
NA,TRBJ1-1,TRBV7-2,ASSLGRRSNTEAF
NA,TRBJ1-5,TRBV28,ASSLFLRHQPQH
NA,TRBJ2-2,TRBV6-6,ASSKTGASLRGELF
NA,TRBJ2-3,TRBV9,ASSVEAGASTDTQY
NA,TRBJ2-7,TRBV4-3,ASSQAPTEVYEQY
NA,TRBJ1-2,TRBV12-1,ASSFPGSSTPGYT
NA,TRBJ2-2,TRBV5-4,ASSVRDATGELF
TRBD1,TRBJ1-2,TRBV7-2,ASSLIAGQGGGYT
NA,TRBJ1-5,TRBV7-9,ASSLAGIGLDNQPQH
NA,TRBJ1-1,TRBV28,ASSASFGRKPLNTEAF
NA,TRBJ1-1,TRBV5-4,ASSIHPSGNTEAF
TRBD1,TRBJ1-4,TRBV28,ASSGDRMIEKLF
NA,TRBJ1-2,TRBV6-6,ASSFEGGFGYT
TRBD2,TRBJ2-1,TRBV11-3,ASSLESGSHRGEQF
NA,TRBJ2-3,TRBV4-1,ASSQVGGTQY
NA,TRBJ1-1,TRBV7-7,ASSAGKNTEAF
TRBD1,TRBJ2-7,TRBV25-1,ASRRTGEGYEQY
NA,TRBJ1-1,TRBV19,ASSPREGLNTEAF
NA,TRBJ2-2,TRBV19,ASSIGLESGELF
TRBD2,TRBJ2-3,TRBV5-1,ASTPGGFTDTQY
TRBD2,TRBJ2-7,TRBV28,ASSRLAGLYEQY
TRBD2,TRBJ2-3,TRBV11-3,ASSGGRGARSTDTQY
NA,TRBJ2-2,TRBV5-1,ASSPGYDTGELF
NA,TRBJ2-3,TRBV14,ASSQIRSGYTDTQY
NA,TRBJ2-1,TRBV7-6,ASSLVGEQWDEQF
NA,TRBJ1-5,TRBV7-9,ATSREAHQPQH
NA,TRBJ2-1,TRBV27,ASGLQAREQF